Shown below are 28 T cell receptor beta chains from a single sample sequenced in a study of blood T cell repertoires in COVID-19. Profiling relied on immunoSEQ multiplex PCR, and the TCRdb table lists in-frame clones only, not all of them. The table includes about 260,000 clones, over 70% detected once. Sequenced: peripheral blood. These TCRs come from a woman aged 35 to 49 who had recovered from COVID-19.

This clone turned up a few times. The V call is TRBV2, the J call TRBJ2-2; possible D gene TRBD2, 6 bases. V lost 4 bases and J lost 7, with 10 bases in between. CDR1 SNHLY and CDR2 FYNNEI come from the germline V gene. CDR3 length equals 13 residues. CDR3 nucleotide sequence: TGTGCCAGCAGTGGGGGACTCGGCGGGGAGCTGTTTTTT. Its translation: CASSGGLGGELFF.

In DNA, the CDR3 is TGTGCCAGCAGGAGGGACAGATCGAACACCGGGGAGCTGTTTTTT. This codes for CASRRDRSNTGELFF. J is TRBJ2-2 and V is TRBV6-5; 7 bases fit TRBD1. The germline V gene encodes CDR1 MNHEY and CDR2 SVGAGI. Germline trimming cut 6 bases from V and 0 bases from J; bases unmatched to any gene: 4. This CDR3 comprises 15 residues.

The V gene is TRBV19, the J gene TRBJ1-2, with 10 positions matching TRBD1. The CDR3 extends over 15 amino acids. Germline loops: CDR1 LNHDA, CDR2 SQIVND (reference sequence). V lost 7 bases, J lost 4 bases, and 9 bases stayed unmatched. The CDR3 coding sequence is TGTGCCAGTAATTACCGGGACAGGGGTATCTATGGCTACACCTTC. Translation gives CASNYRDRGIYGYTF.

CDR3 sequence: CASSLAGNYNEQFF. The DNA for the CDR3 is TGCGCCAGCAGCTTGGCGGGGAACTACAATGAGCAGTTCTTC. V usage is TRBV5-1 and J usage is TRBJ2-1; D perhaps matches TRBD2 (5 bases). Trimming shortened V by 0 bases and J by 3 bases, and 7 bases separated the two germline ends. The germline V gene encodes CDR1 SGHRS and CDR2 YFSETQ. The CDR3 length is 14 residues. Filled out from reference TRBV5-1 and TRBJ2-1, the complete variable domain reads KAGVTQTPRYLIKTRGQQVTLSCSPISGHRSVSWYQQTPGQGLQFLFEYFSETQRNKGNFPGRFSGRQFSNSRSEMNVSTLELGDSALYLCASSLAGNYNEQFFGPGTRLTVL.

This clone occurred a few times. The rearrangement joins TRBV5-1 to TRBJ1-6; D gene unclear. The CDR3 sequence is 15 residues long. Germline CDR1 SGHRS, CDR2 YFSETQ. Between the trimmed V and J ends, which lost 3 bases and 10 bases, there was a span of 17 bases. CDR3 nucleotide sequence: TGCGCCAGCAGCTCCCAGGATGGCCGGTGGTCACCCCTCCACTTT. Translating gives CASSSQDGRWSPLHF.

Points on this clone: This same CDR3 is encoded by further DNA sequences in the sample. The chain joins TRBV9 to TRBJ1-6, with D unclear. The CDR3 consists of 16 residues. Per germline, CDR1 SGDLS and CDR2 YYNGEE. V lost 0 bases and J lost 0, with 7 bases in between. DNA for the CDR3: TGTGCCAGCAGCGTAGGCGGAAGCTCCTATAATTCACCCCTCCACTTT. Protein product: CASSVGGSSYNSPLHF.

The gene calls are TRBV18 and TRBJ2-7; 8 bases match TRBD1. Germline values: CDR1 KGHSH, CDR2 LQKENI. V gave up 2 bases and J gave up 2 bases; unmatched junction bases: 5. The CDR3 extends over 15 amino acids. This CDR3 reads CASSPRGQAAYEQYF. DNA for the CDR3: TGTGCCAGCTCACCAAGGGGACAGGCGGCCTACGAGCAGTACTTC.

The gene calls are TRBV5-4 and TRBJ2-5; possible D gene TRBD1, 5 bases. The CDR3 has 10 amino acids. Germline lookup yields CDR1 SGHNT and CDR2 YYREEE (reference sequence). Trimming took off 6 bases at V and 5 bases at J, with 5 bases between the two ends. CDR3 in DNA: TGTGCCAGCAAGGGGGAGACCCAGTACTTC. Translating it yields CASKGETQYF.

The V gene is TRBV7-8, the J gene TRBJ2-7; 10 positions match TRBD2. Germline V gene sequence: CDR1 SGHVS, CDR2 FQNEAQ. This CDR3 is built from 17 residues. V dropped 5 bases and J dropped 2; count of bases not matched to a gene: 12. The CDR3 sequence: CASSGLAGAIFTYEQYF. CDR3 nucleotide sequence: TGTGCCAGCAGCGGGCTAGCGGGGGCCATTTTTACCTACGAGCAGTACTTC.

The genes are TRBV18 and TRBJ2-1, with 9 bases that match TRBD1. Unmatched junction bases numbered 6, after V lost 4 bases and J lost 5 bases. This CDR3 has 15 residues. Germline values: CDR1 KGHSH, CDR2 LQKENI. The CDR3 sequence: CASSRGQGGNNEQFF. CDR3 nucleotide sequence: TGTGCCAGCTCACGGGGACAGGGTGGAAACAATGAGCAGTTCTTC.

This chain links TRBV9 with TRBJ1-3; D remains ambiguous. CDR1 is SGDLS, CDR2 YYNGEE, per germline. The V end lost 4 bases, the J end lost 4 bases, and 15 bases lay between the germline ends. The CDR3 has 15 amino acids. The CDR3 region has the DNA TGTGCCAGCAGCAGACACTCGTCCGAAGGAAACACCATATATTTT. It specifies CASSRHSSEGNTIYF.

The chain uses TRBV7-2 and TRBJ2-7; 8 nucleotides align to TRBD2. In germline, CDR1 is SGHTA, CDR2 FQGNSA. The CDR3 loop spans 16 amino acids. With V trimmed by 3 bases and J by 3 bases, 10 bases remained unmatched. Here the CDR3 reads CASSFAAGRGVYEQYF. CDR3 in DNA: TGTGCCAGCAGCTTCGCGGCGGGGCGGGGGGTCTACGAGCAGTACTTC.

This chain connects TRBV9 to TRBJ1-1; 8 bases line up with TRBD1. V was pared by 4 bases and J by 1 base, with 3 bases of the junction left unmatched. Germline V CDR1 and CDR2: SGDLS, YYNGEE. CDR3 length equals 14 residues. CDR3 protein: CASSTGQGNTEAFF. The CDR3 DNA reads TGTGCCAGCAGCACAGGACAGGGGAACACTGAAGCTTTCTTT.

The rearrangement joins TRBV7-6 to TRBJ2-7; 7 bases are shared with TRBD2. Germline loops: CDR1 SGHVS, CDR2 FNYEAQ. This CDR3 is 16 amino acids long. With V trimmed by 1 base and J by 4 bases, 10 bases remained unmatched. The CDR3 protein is CASSLGWASGEYEQYF. DNA for the CDR3: TGTGCCAGCAGCTTAGGTTGGGCTAGCGGAGAGTACGAGCAGTACTTC. Filled out from reference TRBV7-6 and TRBJ2-7, the complete variable domain reads GAGVSQSPRYKVTKRGQDVALRCDPISGHVSLYWYRQALGQGPEFLTYFNYEAQQDKSGLPNDRFSAERPEGSISTLTIQRTEQRDSAMYRCASSLGWASGEYEQYFGPGTRLTVT.

The chain is built from TRBV27 and TRBJ2-7, with TRBD2 matching over 7 bases. The CDR3 sequence is 14 residues long. Trimming took 2 bases from V and 4 from J; bases not matched to a gene: 5. Per the germline V gene, CDR1 is MNHEY and CDR2 is SMNVEV (reference sequence). The CDR3 loop is CASSLIAGDYEQYF. Here the CDR3 DNA reads TGTGCCAGCAGTTTAATTGCGGGGGATTACGAGCAGTACTTC.

J is TRBJ2-1 and V is TRBV14; the D is unclear. Trimming cost V 0 bases and J 10 bases, with 10 bases left between them. Per germline, CDR1 SGHDN and CDR2 FVKESK. The CDR3 length is 13 residues. CDR3 in amino acids: CASSQDNSDEQFF. CDR3 bases: TGTGCCAGCAGCCAAGATAACAGTGACGAGCAGTTCTTC. The whole variable domain, filled in from reference TRBV14 and TRBJ2-1, reads EAGVTQFPSHSVIEKGQTVTLRCDPISGHDNLYWYRRVMGKEIKFLLHFVKESKQDESGMPNNRFLAERTGGTYSTLKVQPAELEDSGVYFCASSQDNSDEQFFGPGTRLTVL.

This sequence joins TRBV4-1 and TRBJ1-4; 10 nucleotides match TRBD1. V lost 3 bases, J lost 7 bases, and 5 bases stayed unmatched. This CDR3 has 15 amino acids. Germline CDR1 MGHRA, CDR2 YSYEKL. CDR3 DNA sequence: TGCGCCAGCAGCCATCCCGACAGGGGGCTTGAAAAACTGTTTTTT. Protein: CASSHPDRGLEKLFF.

This CDR3 is CASSLARLAGGYNEQFF. For the CDR3, the DNA is TGTGCCAGCAGCTTAGCCCGTCTAGCGGGGGGATACAATGAGCAGTTCTTC. The chain carries TRBV7-9 and TRBJ2-1; 11 bases are shared with TRBD2. The CDR3 totals 17 residues. Germline CDR1 SEHNR, CDR2 FQNEAQ (reference sequence). V lost 0 bases and J lost 4; bases outside the gene matches: 5.

This chain connects TRBV29-1 to TRBJ2-5, with TRBD1 matching 7 bases. Germline values: CDR1 SQVTM, CDR2 ANQGSEA. The CDR3 spans 12 residues. V lost 7 bases to trimming and J lost 5 bases; unmatched junction nucleotides: 7. CDR3 sequence: CSARGGGETQYF. The CDR3 DNA reads as TGCAGCGCACGAGGGGGCGGGGAGACCCAGTACTTC.

The chain recombines TRBV5-4 with TRBJ1-1, with D uncertain. CDR1 SGHNT and CDR2 YYREEE come from the germline V gene (reference sequence). The CDR3 covers 15 residues. The V and J ends lost 0 bases and 1 base respectively, with 10 bases between them. This CDR3 reads CASSLGSGENTEAFF. The CDR3 DNA sequence: TGTGCCAGCAGCTTGGGTTCCGGGGAGAACACTGAAGCTTTCTTT.

The V call is TRBV7-3, the J call TRBJ2-2; 8 bases are shared with TRBD1. Trimming removed 5 bases from V and 7 bases from J; junction bases left unmatched: 6. CDR1 is SGHTA and CDR2 is FQGTGA in the germline V gene. This CDR3 contains 14 residues. The CDR3 coding sequence is TGTGCCAGCAGCACCCGGACAGGGAACGGGGAGCTGTTTTTT. Translated: CASSTRTGNGELFF.

In this sample, this clone turned up a few times. The chain uses TRBV2 and TRBJ2-2, with 9 bases identical to TRBD1. Unmatched junction bases numbered 4, after V lost 8 bases and J lost 6 bases. The V gene's germline CDR1 is SNHLY and CDR2 FYNNEI. The CDR3 runs to 13 residues. In DNA, the CDR3 is TGTGCCAGCCACGGACAGGGGTCCGGGGAGCTGTTTTTT. This gives the protein CASHGQGSGELFF.

The chain has TRBV7-9 and TRBJ1-2; TRBD1 aligns across 8 bases. This CDR3 is 12 amino acids long. Germline V gene sequence: CDR1 SEHNR, CDR2 FQNEAQ (reference sequence). V gave up 3 bases and J gave up 8 bases; unmatched junction bases: 2. This CDR3 reads CASSFDRGGYTF. The CDR3 nucleotides are TGTGCCAGCAGCTTCGACAGGGGAGGCTACACCTTC.

This clone was seen ten or more times. The V call is TRBV3-1 (or the pseudogene TRBV3-2), the J call TRBJ2-3, with 10 bases fitting TRBD2. CDR1 is LGHDT, CDR2 YNNKEL, per germline (reference sequence). J was trimmed by 1 base and V by 4 bases; bases with no gene match: 5. This CDR3 is 16 amino acids long. The CDR3 loop is CASSPLAGPGTDTQYF. For the CDR3, the DNA is TGTGCCAGCAGCCCACTAGCGGGGCCGGGCACAGATACGCAGTATTTT.

This chain connects TRBV4-1 to TRBJ1-1; D is possibly TRBD1 (6 bases). Deletions cut 0 bases from V and 4 bases from J, with 15 bases between. The length of the CDR3 is 16 residues. In germline, CDR1 is MGHRA, CDR2 YSYEKL. CDR3 residues: CASSQDGAGAGTEAFF. DNA of the CDR3: TGCGCCAGCAGCCAAGATGGGGCAGGGGCAGGCACTGAAGCTTTCTTT.

The V and J genes are TRBV7-6 and TRBJ2-2; possible D gene TRBD2, 6 bases. V lost 3 bases to trimming and J lost 4 bases, with 15 bases between them. CDR1 SGHVS and CDR2 FNYEAQ come from the germline V gene. CDR3 size: 16 residues. CDR3 residues: CASSFGGGRGTGELFF. CDR3 sequence (DNA): TGTGCCAGCAGCTTTGGAGGAGGGAGAGGCACCGGGGAGCTGTTTTTT.

The chain combines TRBV5-6 with TRBJ1-4; 7 positions match TRBD1. CDR3 length: 15 amino acids. Germline CDR1 SGHDT, CDR2 YYEEEE. The ends lost 2 bases at V and 0 bases at J; junction bases unmatched: 1. The CDR3 is CASSFQGATNEKLFF. In DNA, the CDR3 is TGTGCCAGCAGCTTCCAGGGGGCAACTAATGAAAAACTGTTTTTT.

The V and J genes are TRBV3-1 (or the pseudogene TRBV3-2) and TRBJ2-6, with 10 nucleotides matching TRBD2. The CDR3 runs to 19 residues. Germline assignment: CDR1 LGHDT and CDR2 YNNKEL (reference sequence). The trim removed 4 bases at V and 2 bases at J, leaving 11 bases unmatched. For the CDR3, the DNA is TGTGCCAGCAGCCGACTCCGGAGCGGGGGGGCCCCTGGGGCCAACGTCCTGACTTTC. Translated, it gives CASSRLRSGGAPGANVLTF.